The sequence of this T cell receptor (beta chain) was determined in a study of T cell repertoires in cytomegalovirus infection. Study-level information: Used in the study were CMV epitopes, some recently identified and HLA-C-restricted, others well-studied and HLA-B-restricted.

The sample holds a few counts of this clonotype. No antigen is known for it. A single record per CDR3 protein comes from TCRdb applying MiXCR to the reads. The table includes 450,000 to 650,000 distinct CDR3 sequences, 35% to 50% detected once. The sample was cultured PBMCs, taken from culture after CMV antigen stimulation. The receptor's source is a human donor in good health (CMV status not recorded). Some clones in this sample may be carry-over from other donors' samples.

CDR3 sequence: CASSNRDVETQYF. DNA of the CDR3: TGTGCCAGCAGCAATCGAGATGTGGAGACCCAGTACTTC. The chain is built from TRBV7-2 and TRBJ2-5; no firm D call. The CDR3 extends over 13 amino acids. CDR1 is SGHTA and CDR2 is FQGNSA in the germline V gene. Trimming left V 5 bases short and J 5 bases short, with 12 bases between.